The rows below give T cell receptor beta chains drawn from one sample of a study of identical twins. TCRdb fed the 5' RACE reads into MiXCR, producing one record per CDR3 protein. The sample carries 200,000 to 250,000 distinct CDR3 sequences, around 6.9% recorded once. The data were also submitted as part of a second study, on yellow fever vaccine responses in identical twins.

Sequences were obtained from memory (CD45RO+) T cells sorted from blood. The receptor source for this set is a woman aged 18-29 years in good health. Each CDR3 is given with its conserved first and last residue. D genes are given only for firm matches. A clone size is listed for some rows: how often the clone was seen (once, few, many), or a class if it is expanded.

v_gene,d_gene,j_gene,abundance,len,CDR3nt,CDR3aa
TRBV6-2/TRBV6-3,TRBD2,TRBJ2-5,many,13,TGTGCCAGCAGTTCGGGGGGAGTAGAGACCCAGTACTTC,CASSSGGVETQYF
TRBV20-1,NA,TRBJ2-5,many,13,TGCAGTGCACAGCCCGCGGGGAGGGAGACCCAGTACTTC,CSAQPAGRETQYF
TRBV28,TRBD1,TRBJ1-2,few,15,TGTGCCAGCAGTTCAGCGGACAGGGTAACCTATGGCTACACCTTC,CASSSADRVTYGYTF
TRBV12-3/TRBV12-4,NA,TRBJ2-3,few,14,TGTGCCAGCAGTCCTCGACTAGAGACAGATACGCAGTATTTT,CASSPRLETDTQYF
TRBV28,TRBD1,TRBJ2-2,NA,15,TGTGCCAGCACCCTGGACAGGACGGACACCGGGGAGCTGTTTTTT,CASTLDRTDTGELFF
TRBV6-6,NA,TRBJ1-2,many,14,TGTGCCAGCAGAAACTCCGGGACTTCCTATGGCTACACCTTC,CASRNSGTSYGYTF
TRBV7-6,TRBD1,TRBJ2-1,few,16,TGTGCCAGCAGCCCCGGTGGGACAGTAATTTATGATGAGCAGTTCTTC,CASSPGGTVIYDEQFF
TRBV5-1,NA,TRBJ1-4,many,14,TGCGCCAGCACCCCAGGGCCCCTGGATGAAAAACTGTTTTTT,CASTPGPLDEKLFF
TRBV4-3,TRBD2,TRBJ2-7,NA,15,TGCGCCAGCAGCCAAGATGAGCGGGGGCCCTACGAGCAGTACTTC,CASSQDERGPYEQYF
TRBV29-1,TRBD2,TRBJ2-1,many,12,TGCAGCGTTGACCGGGGGGGCGATGAGCAGTTCTTC,CSVDRGGDEQFF
TRBV10-2,NA,TRBJ1-1,many,13,TGCGCCACCGCGAGGGGGATGAACACTGAAGCTTTCTTT,CATARGMNTEAFF
TRBV20-1,TRBD1,TRBJ2-7,NA,14,TGCAGTGCCCAGGCGGGGACAGGGCCGTCCGAGCAGTACTTC,CSAQAGTGPSEQYF
TRBV28,NA,TRBJ2-4,NA,17,TGTGCCAGCAGTTCCATCGACGGTGAACTAGCCAAAAACATTCAGTACTTC,CASSSIDGELAKNIQYF
TRBV12-3/TRBV12-4,NA,TRBJ2-1,many,15,TGTGCCAGCAGTTTCGCCAGGGGTCTCGACAATGAGCAGTTCTTC,CASSFARGLDNEQFF
TRBV6-5,TRBD2,TRBJ2-7,few,18,TGTGCCAGCAGTTACTCGCTAGCGGGAGAGCAATTATCCTACGAGCAGTACTTC,CASSYSLAGEQLSYEQYF
TRBV6-2/TRBV6-3,TRBD1,TRBJ2-1,few,20,TGTGCCAGCAGTTACTCGAGGGGACAGGGAGAACTAAAGTCCTACAATGAGCAGTTCTTC,CASSYSRGQGELKSYNEQFF
TRBV20-1,TRBD2,TRBJ2-1,many,19,TGCAGTGCCACCGGCGGGGGGACTAGCGGGACAACGCCGTACAATGAGCAGTTCTTC,CSATGGGTSGTTPYNEQFF
TRBV6-2/TRBV6-3,NA,TRBJ2-3,NA,14,TGTGCCAGCAGACCCCCATCCTCTCGGATTACGCAGTATTTT,CASRPPSSRITQYF
TRBV28,TRBD1,TRBJ1-2,NA,16,TGTGCCAGCACCCGGACAGGCCGAGGGGCTAACTATGGCTACACCTTC,CASTRTGRGANYGYTF
TRBV10-3,TRBD1,TRBJ2-3,few,13,TGTGCCATATGGACAGGGGGCACAGATACGCAGTATTTT,CAIWTGGTDTQYF
TRBV10-3,NA,TRBJ2-7,many,11,TGTGCCATCAGTGAGAGGGACGAGCAGTACTTC,CAISERDEQYF
TRBV24-1,TRBD1,TRBJ2-1,many,15,TGTGCCACCAGTCCCCCCGGACAGGGCAGCAATGAGCAGTTCTTC,CATSPPGQGSNEQFF
TRBV10-2,NA,TRBJ1-1,NA,15,TGCGCCAGCAGTGAGTCACAGGCCCGTCTCACTGAAGCTTTCTTT,CASSESQARLTEAFF
TRBV20-1,TRBD2,TRBJ2-1,few,14,TGCAGTGCTTCTACTAGCGGGCTATACAATGAGCAGTTCTTC,CSASTSGLYNEQFF
TRBV7-8,TRBD1,TRBJ1-4,few,15,TGTGCCAGCAGCCCGGGACAGGCAACTAATGAAAAACTGTTTTTT,CASSPGQATNEKLFF
TRBV29-1,TRBD2,TRBJ2-1,many,19,TGCAGCGGTGGCCCAACCGGGACTACTCCTAAAAGCTCCTACAATGAGCAGTTCTTC,CSGGPTGTTPKSSYNEQFF
TRBV10-3,TRBD1,TRBJ2-5,many,14,TGTGCCATCAGTGAAAAGGACAGGGTTGAGACCCAGTACTTC,CAISEKDRVETQYF
TRBV27,TRBD1,TRBJ2-7,many,14,TGTGCCAGCAGTTTATCACTTTGGGGACAGAAGCAGTACTTC,CASSLSLWGQKQYF
TRBV12-3/TRBV12-4,TRBD1,TRBJ2-1,few,15,TGTGCCAGCAGTTATCGGACAGGGGGCGGTGATGAGCAGTTCTTC,CASSYRTGGGDEQFF
TRBV6-5,NA,TRBJ2-7,NA,11,TGTGCCAGCAGTATAAAAGACGAGCAGTACTTC,CASSIKDEQYF
TRBV7-2,TRBD1,TRBJ1-5,few,16,TGTGCCAGCAGCTTATCCGCGGGACAGCCGCATCAGCCCCAGCATTTT,CASSLSAGQPHQPQHF
TRBV7-2,NA,TRBJ2-5,NA,14,TGTGCCAGCAGCTCCCGCCGGGCCCTCGGGACCCAGTACTTC,CASSSRRALGTQYF
TRBV24-1,NA,TRBJ2-3,many,13,TGTGCCACCCAACAGGGAGGCACAGATACGCAGTATTTT,CATQQGGTDTQYF
TRBV21-1,NA,TRBJ2-5,many,16,TGTGCCAGCAGCACTAGCGGACTATCGTACCAAGAGACCCAGTACTTC,CASSTSGLSYQETQYF
TRBV4-1,NA,TRBJ2-3,NA,15,TGCGCCAGCAGCCTGCAAAACACACCTCTTGATACGCAGTATTTT,CASSLQNTPLDTQYF
TRBV20-1,NA,TRBJ1-2,NA,13,TGCAGTGCTGGGCAGGGGATTAGCTATGGCTACACCTTC,CSAGQGISYGYTF
TRBV19,NA,TRBJ2-1,NA,12,TGTGCCAGCGGGATGAACTACAATGAGCAGTTCTTC,CASGMNYNEQFF
TRBV19,NA,TRBJ1-5,NA,15,TGTGCCAGTAGTATAGAAGGGAGCGGGGCTGCGCCCCAGCATTTT,CASSIEGSGAAPQHF
TRBV30,TRBD2,TRBJ2-1,NA,15,TGTGCCTGGAGTGTAGGGACTAGCGAACACAATGAGCAGTTCTTC,CAWSVGTSEHNEQFF
TRBV29-1,NA,TRBJ2-7,few,14,TGCAGCGTTGCTGATCGGGCAGGGTCCTACGAGCAGTACTTC,CSVADRAGSYEQYF
TRBV6-1,NA,TRBJ2-1,few,15,TGTGCCAGCAGACAGGATCCGAGGCCATACAATGAGCAGTTCTTC,CASRQDPRPYNEQFF
TRBV5-1,TRBD2,TRBJ2-3,many,16,TGCGCCAGCAGCTTGGAAGCGGGAGGCCCCACAGATACGCAGTATTTT,CASSLEAGGPTDTQYF
TRBV20-1,TRBD1,TRBJ2-1,NA,14,TGCAGTGCTGGGGCCGGGACAGACTACAATGAGCAGTTCTTC,CSAGAGTDYNEQFF
TRBV29-1,NA,TRBJ1-1,many,14,TGCAGCGTTGAAGATCCCACAGGAAACACTGAAGCTTTCTTT,CSVEDPTGNTEAFF
TRBV7-8,NA,TRBJ2-2,few,14,TGTGCCAGCAGCTTAAAGGGTCACACCGGGGAGCTGTTTTTT,CASSLKGHTGELFF
TRBV7-2,NA,TRBJ2-4,few,14,TGTGCCAGCAGCCCCCCAACCGGGAATAACATTCAGTACTTC,CASSPPTGNNIQYF
TRBV5-8,TRBD1,TRBJ1-4,NA,16,TGTGCCAGCAGCCCCGGGACAGGGCGGTATAATGAAAAACTGTTTTTT,CASSPGTGRYNEKLFF
TRBV11-2,NA,TRBJ2-3,few,17,TGTGCCAGCAGCCCTAGGGGTACCGCGCTAAGCACAGATACGCAGTATTTT,CASSPRGTALSTDTQYF
TRBV3-1,NA,TRBJ2-5,NA,15,TGTGCCAGCAGCCAAGTTTCTAGTCCACAAGAGACCCAGTACTTC,CASSQVSSPQETQYF
TRBV7-9,TRBD2,TRBJ2-3,NA,16,TGTGCCAGCAGCCGAGGTGCGGGAGGGTGGACAGATACGCAGTATTTT,CASSRGAGGWTDTQYF
TRBV20-1,NA,TRBJ2-1,NA,14,TGCAGTGCTAGGGACAGTAGCTTTTACAATGAGCAGTTCTTC,CSARDSSFYNEQFF